Below are 14 T cell receptor beta chains sequenced from a single sample in a study of post-analysis software for immune sequencing data. The study, taken as a whole, reports: Controls had lower frequencies than patients of 4 or 5 TRBV segments, which included TRBV5-6, TRBV5-1 and TRBV20-1.

Their antigen targets remain unknown. cDNA libraries of TCR beta carried unique molecular identifiers. TCRdb reprocessed the PCR reads via MiXCR and lists one record per CDR3 protein. The sample holds about 150,000 distinct CDR3 sequences, about 30% seen once. Sequenced sample: blood. The receptors were gathered from a girl between 5 and 17 years old with multiple sclerosis.

This clonotype was counted many times. The chain uses TRBV7-9 and TRBJ2-1; D is unresolved. Germline CDR1 reads SEHNR; CDR2 reads FQNEAQ (reference sequence). The CDR3 has 15 amino acids. V was cut by 5 bases and J by 2 bases, with 13 bases left in between. CDR3 bases: TGTGCCAGCAGCCGCGGTGGGATCCCCTACAATGAGCAGTTCTTC. Protein: CASSRGGIPYNEQFF.

This chain uses TRBV6-5 with TRBJ1-2, with a tentative D call TRBD1 (5 bases). Germline CDR1 reads MNHEY; CDR2 reads SVGAGI. V lost 6 bases to trimming and J lost 6 bases, with 17 bases between them. The CDR3 contains 14 residues. Here the CDR3 DNA reads TGTGCCAGCAGACGGATGTGGAGGGGAGATGGCTACACCTTC. Amino acid sequence: CASRRMWRGDGYTF.

The rearrangement uses TRBV3-1 and TRBJ2-2, with 8 bases lining up with TRBD2. The junction had 13 bases not matched to a gene; V was cut back by 3 bases and J by 7 bases. Looked up from germline, CDR1 is LGHDT and CDR2 is YNNKEL (reference sequence). This CDR3 is 17 amino acids long. The CDR3 loop reads CASSHAQGTRRIGELFF. DNA for the CDR3: TGTGCCAGCAGCCACGCCCAGGGGACTAGGAGGATCGGGGAGCTGTTTTTT. The whole variable domain, filled in from reference TRBV3-1 and TRBJ2-2, reads DTAVSQTPKYLVTQMGNDKSIKCEQNLGHDTMYWYKQDSKKFLKIMFSYNNKELIINETVPNRFSPKSPDKAHLNLHINSLELGDSAVYFCASSHAQGTRRIGELFFGEGSRLTVL.

This chain connects TRBV4-1 to TRBJ2-1, with 8 bases that match TRBD2. The DNA end is a closer match to TRBJ2-7, so the J assignment may be wrong. The CDR3 covers 16 residues. Germline CDR1 is MGHRA and CDR2 is YSYEKL. CDR3 sequence: CASSQLTSGGYNEQYF. CDR3 bases: TGCGCCAGCAGCCAGTTAACTAGCGGAGGATACAATGAGCAGTACTTC.

The chain carries TRBV14 and TRBJ2-5, with D perhaps TRBD1 (6 bases). The DNA end is more similar to TRBJ2-7, so the J call may be wrong. The CDR3 has 16 amino acids. Germline assignment: CDR1 SGHDN and CDR2 FVKESK. In DNA, the CDR3 is TGTGCCAGCAGCCAATTACGCGGCAGGGGCGCCTACGAGCAGTACTTC. Translating it yields CASSQLRGRGAYEQYF.

This clonotype was observed a handful of times. This chain connects TRBV25-1 to TRBJ1-1; 7 positions agree with TRBD1. CDR1 is MGHDK and CDR2 is SYGVNS in the germline V gene. The CDR3 has 12 residues. V lost 3 bases, J lost 8 bases, and 3 bases stayed unmatched. Here the CDR3 DNA reads TGTGCCAGCAGTGAGGGACAGCACGAAGCTTTCTTT. Its translation: CASSEGQHEAFF.

V gene TRBV5-1 combines with J gene TRBJ2-7, with TRBD1 matching over 9 bases. The V and J ends lost 3 bases and 7 bases, in that order; junction bases with no gene match: 11. The CDR3 extends over 15 amino acids. Germline CDR1 is SGHRS and CDR2 is YFSETQ. The CDR3 nucleotides read TGCGCCAGCAGCTCCGGGACAGGGAAACTGAGGGAGCAGTACTTC. This sequence encodes CASSSGTGKLREQYF. Together with reference TRBV5-1 and TRBJ2-7, the CDR3 gives the full variable domain: KAGVTQTPRYLIKTRGQQVTLSCSPISGHRSVSWYQQTPGQGLQFLFEYFSETQRNKGNFPGRFSGRQFSNSRSEMNVSTLELGDSALYLCASSSGTGKLREQYFGPGTRLTVT.

As to this clonotype: A much larger clone differs from this one at a single base, so this may be a read error. V and J are TRBV12-3 or TRBV12-4 and TRBJ2-7; 7 bases fit TRBD2. The last part of the DNA fits TRBJ2-4 better; the J call may be wrong. The CDR3 sequence is 13 residues long. The CDR3 spells CASRFGGKNIQYF. Written as DNA, the CDR3 is TGTGCCAGCAGGTTCGGGGGGAAAAACATTCAGTACTTC.

The rearrangement joins TRBV28 to TRBJ2-5, with TRBD1 matching over 8 bases. Trimming at V came to 4 bases and at J to 2 bases, leaving 3 bases not matched to a gene. This CDR3 has 14 residues. Looked up from germline, CDR1 is MDHEN and CDR2 is SYDVKM. This CDR3 is CASSSRTGQETQYF. The CDR3 DNA sequence: TGTGCCAGCAGTTCCCGGACAGGGCAAGAGACCCAGTACTTC.

In regard to this clonotype: It may be a read error: a sequence one base away is much more abundant. The chain carries TRBV4-1 and TRBJ2-5; no clear D. Germline values: CDR1 MGHRA, CDR2 YSYEKL. This CDR3 is built from 14 residues. The CDR3 here is CASSLEPDQGTQYF. CDR3 nucleotide sequence: TGCGCCAGCAGCCTTGAACCAGATCAAGGGACCCAGTACTTC.

About this clonotype itself: It may be a read error: a sequence one base away is much more abundant. The rearrangement links TRBV28 to TRBJ2-1; 7 positions agree with TRBD1. Germline lookup yields CDR1 MDHEN and CDR2 SYDVKM. The CDR3 has 15 residues. CDR3 DNA: TGTACCAGCAGTCCTGATAGGACAGGTAACGATGAGCAGTTCTTC. This translates into CTSSPDRTGNDEQFF.

As regards this clonotype: Given a much more abundant clone one base away, this may be a read error. The rearrangement links TRBV20-1 to TRBJ2-3; tentative D call: TRBD2 (6 bases). With 4 bases removed from V and 1 base from J, the gap between germline ends came to 15 bases. CDR1 and CDR2 from the germline V gene are DFQATT and SNEGSKA (reference sequence). The CDR3 spans 15 residues. CDR3 residues: CSATSGLEGTDTQYF. CDR3 DNA: TGCAGTGCTACCAGCGGGCTAGAGGGCACAGATACGCAGTATTTT.

This clonotype showed up just a few times. This chain links TRBV9 with TRBJ1-2, with a possible D match to TRBD1 (6 bases). The germline V gene has CDR1 SGDLS and CDR2 YYNGEE. The CDR3 covers 14 residues. The V gene lost 6 bases and the J gene lost 0 bases, with 12 bases spanning the gap. The CDR3 nucleotides read TGTGCCAGCACCCGGACAGCCTCTAACTATGGCTACACCTTC. This codes for CASTRTASNYGYTF.

This clonotype was counted at least ten times. The chain combines TRBV11-2 with TRBJ2-3, with D perhaps matching TRBD1 (6 bases). Between the trimmed V and J ends, which lost 1 base and 2 bases, there was a span of 19 bases. In germline, CDR1 is SGHAT, CDR2 FQNNGV. The CDR3 is made up of 18 amino acids. The CDR3 DNA reads as TGTGCCAGCAGCTTAGTACAGGGATCATACCTGCTCACAGATACGCAGTATTTT. It encodes CASSLVQGSYLLTDTQYF.